The entry that follows covers one T cell receptor beta chain sequence. The data belong to a study of blood T cell repertoires in COVID-19. Whole-study context: Sources were T cells, B-cell-depleted T cells, or PBMCs; the material itself was cDNA or gDNA.

TCRdb keeps only in-frame clones here, not all; method: immunoSEQ multiplex PCR. The repertoire holds approximately 250,000 clones, about 88% seen once, with around 3.6% in the top ten. The sequence was collected from a man younger than 35 with active or convalescent COVID-19. Input material: peripheral blood.

Here the CDR3 reads CASSLGRSYEQYF. The DNA for the CDR3 is TGTGCCAGCAGCTTAGGCAGATCCTACGAGCAGTACTTC. This chain uses TRBV7-6 with TRBJ2-7; D unclear. The germline V gene encodes CDR1 SGHVS and CDR2 FNYEAQ. The CDR3 is 13 residues long. V gave up 1 base and J gave up 1 base, with 5 bases separating them. Looking up the rest from reference TRBV7-6 and TRBJ2-7 gives the full variable domain: GAGVSQSPRYKVTKRGQDVALRCDPISGHVSLYWYRQALGQGPEFLTYFNYEAQQDKSGLPNDRFSAERPEGSISTLTIQRTEQRDSAMYRCASSLGRSYEQYFGPGTRLTVT.